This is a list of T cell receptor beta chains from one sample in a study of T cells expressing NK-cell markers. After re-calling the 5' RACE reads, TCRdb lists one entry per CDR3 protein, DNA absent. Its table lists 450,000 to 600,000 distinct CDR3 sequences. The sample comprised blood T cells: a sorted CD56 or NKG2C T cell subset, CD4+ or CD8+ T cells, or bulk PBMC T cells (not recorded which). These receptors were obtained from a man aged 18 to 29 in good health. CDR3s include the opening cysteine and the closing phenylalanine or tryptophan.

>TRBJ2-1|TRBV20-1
CSAKAGTSIGSYNEQFF
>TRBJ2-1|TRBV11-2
CASSPASVSNNEQFF
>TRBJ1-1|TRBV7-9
CASSARQRNTEAFF
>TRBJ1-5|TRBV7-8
CASSPRVQPQHF
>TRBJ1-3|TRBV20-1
CSAGPGGNTIYF
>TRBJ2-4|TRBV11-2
CASSQDRGAELAKNIQYF
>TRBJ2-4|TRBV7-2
CASSPRGGLRTNIQYF
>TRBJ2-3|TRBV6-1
CASYDSGRATDTQYF
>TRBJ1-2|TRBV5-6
CASSSIPGQGNYGYTF
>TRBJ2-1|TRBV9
CASSDLAGGPLDEQFF
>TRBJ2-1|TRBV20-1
CSARSRVMEDFYEQFF
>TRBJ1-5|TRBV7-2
CASSQLNRRNQPQHF
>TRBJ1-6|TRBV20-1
CSASGDSLAPYNSPLHF
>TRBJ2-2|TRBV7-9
CASSPGGDTGELFF
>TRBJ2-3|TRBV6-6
CASLAASTDTQYF